The TCR beta chain described here comes from a study of blood T cell repertoires in COVID-19. Study as a whole: The United States, Italy and Spain provided the acute and convalescent COVID-19 samples. PBMCs, B-cell-depleted T cells, or T cells provided the cDNA or gDNA that made up the material.

As handled by the study authors: Quantification of nucleated cells was approximated via reference gene primer amplification. Clones were read by immunoSEQ multiplex PCR, and TCRdb kept only the in-frame ones, dropping some. That table supplies the V and J calls and clone size; D and trimming were determined from the DNA. Of some 110,000 clones listed, 71% are singletons. V lost 4 bases and J lost 2; bases outside the gene matches: 12. CDR1 and CDR2 (germline): ENHRY, SYGVKD. CDR3 length equals 17 residues. This chain joins TRBV10-3 and TRBJ2-3; 7 positions match TRBD2. The sequence came from a human donor with acute or convalescent COVID-19. The donor label of this sample is uncertain. Sample: peripheral blood. This CDR3 is CAISAGTGGGPTDTQYF. For the CDR3, the DNA is TGTGCCATCAGTGCTGGGACTGGCGGGGGACCCACAGATACGCAGTATTTT.